The 5 T cell receptor beta chains given below trace back to one sample, sequenced in a study of cytomegalovirus exposure and HLA in healthy donors. The PCR used 60 Vbeta and 13 Jbeta primers. The assay was immunoSEQ multiplex PCR, and TCRdb's table has in-frame clones only and misses some. Of over 150,000 clones in the sample, around 76% were seen once. Sequenced material: PBMCs. These TCRs come from a man aged 55-75 years in good health and CMV-seronegative.

The chain employs TRBV7-9 and TRBJ1-1, with D perhaps matching TRBD1 (5 bases). The V gene lost 5 bases and the J gene lost 3 bases, with 10 bases spanning the gap. The CDR3 totals 13 residues. CDR1 and CDR2 from the germline V gene are SEHNR and FQNEAQ (reference sequence). The CDR3: CASSPTRDTEAFF. The CDR3 DNA follows: TGTGCCAGCAGCCCTACCAGGGACACTGAAGCTTTCTTT.

V and J are TRBV4-3 and TRBJ1-1, with TRBD1 as a possible D gene (5 bases). The CDR3 extends over 14 amino acids. Trimming removed 1 base at V and 5 bases at J, with 11 bases between. Per the germline V gene, CDR1 is LGHNA and CDR2 is YSLEER. CDR3 in DNA: TGCGCCAGCAGCCAAGGATGGCAGGGAACTGAAGCTTTCTTT. Translating it yields CASSQGWQGTEAFF.

The chain couples TRBV15 to TRBJ2-1; 9 nucleotides align to TRBD2. V shed 0 bases, J shed 6 bases, and the junction held 9 bases outside the gene matches. CDR3 length: 17 amino acids. Germline V lookup: CDR1 LNHNV, CDR2 YYDKDF (reference sequence). The CDR3 is CATSREGSGRFLNEQFF. In DNA, the CDR3 is TGTGCCACCAGCAGAGAGGGGAGCGGGAGGTTCCTCAATGAGCAGTTCTTC.

The chain uses TRBV9 and TRBJ1-2; 7 positions agree with TRBD1. The length of the CDR3 is 12 residues. The junction had 5 bases not matched to a gene; V was cut back by 8 bases and J by 4 bases. CDR1 is SGDLS and CDR2 is YYNGEE in the germline V gene. This CDR3 is CASDRDGYGYTF. CDR3 sequence (DNA): TGTGCCAGTGACAGGGACGGCTATGGCTACACCTTC.

Points on this clone: The sample has other DNA sequences that encode this CDR3 too. This chain links TRBV7-9 with TRBJ2-2; 10 bases match TRBD1. Germline V gives CDR1 SEHNR, CDR2 FQNEAQ (reference sequence). The V gene end was trimmed by 3 bases and the J gene end by 5 bases; junction bases not matched to a gene: 3. CDR3 length: 15 amino acids. The CDR3, as DNA: TGTGCCAGCAGCTTTCGACAGGGGGCGACCGGGGAGCTGTTTTTT. It encodes CASSFRQGATGELFF.